The 28 T cell receptor beta chains in this list originate from one sample, sequenced in a study of cytomegalovirus exposure and HLA in healthy donors. Amplification used 60 Vbeta primers and 13 Jbeta primers. This table comes from immunoSEQ multiplex PCR, and its TCRdb copy is limited to in-frame clones, with some not included. The sample gives over 50,000 clones, under 85% of which show up once; 51% is in the top ten. Sequenced: PBMCs. The receptors originated from a man aged 45-65 years in good health and CMV-seropositive.

The rearrangement uses TRBV5-6 and TRBJ2-5; 7 bases are shared with TRBD2. J lost 2 bases, V lost 1 base, and 5 bases had no gene match. From germline, CDR1 is SGHDT and CDR2 YYEEEE. The CDR3 consists of 15 residues. CDR3 amino acids: CASSLSLGGQETQYF. CDR3 DNA sequence: TGTGCCAGCAGCTTGAGCCTCGGGGGGCAAGAGACCCAGTACTTC.

The chain links TRBV4-2 to TRBJ2-1; TRBD2 matches 9 bases. The junction had 8 bases not matched to a gene; V was cut back by 4 bases and J by 4 bases. The germline CDR1 and CDR2 sequences are LGHNA and YNFKEQ. This CDR3 is built from 16 residues. Written as DNA, the CDR3 is TGTGCCAGCAGCCGAGACCCGGGACTAGCATACAATGAGCAGTTCTTC. Protein: CASSRDPGLAYNEQFF.

The chain carries TRBV11-1 and TRBJ2-1, with 11 bases aligning to TRBD2. CDR1 and CDR2 (germline): SGHAT, FQDESV (reference sequence). The CDR3 is made up of 16 amino acids. V was clipped by 3 bases and J by 0 bases; unmatched bases: 1. CDR3 DNA sequence: TGTGCCAGCAGCTTGCTAGCGGGAGGCTCCTACAATGAGCAGTTCTTC. This gives the protein CASSLLAGGSYNEQFF.

The chain employs TRBV7-9 and TRBJ2-1; 9 bases map to TRBD1. The germline CDR1 and CDR2 sequences are SEHNR and FQNEAQ (reference sequence). V shed 1 base, J shed 4 bases, and the junction held 8 bases outside the gene matches. The CDR3 is 17 residues long. In nucleotides, the CDR3 is TGTGCCAGCAGCTTAGAAGAAGGGACAGGGTGGTACAATGAGCAGTTCTTC. It encodes CASSLEEGTGWYNEQFF.

This rearrangement joins TRBV10-3 to TRBJ1-4; unclear D gene. Germline CDR1 reads ENHRY; CDR2 reads SYGVKD. The V end was cut by 4 bases, the J end by 5 bases, with 5 bases between. This CDR3 contains 12 residues. The CDR3 sequence: CAISAGNEKLFF. DNA for the CDR3: TGTGCCATCAGTGCAGGCAATGAAAAACTGTTTTTT.

The rearrangement links TRBV28 to TRBJ2-7; tentatively, D is TRBD1 (5 bases). CDR3 length: 16 residues. From germline, CDR1 is MDHEN and CDR2 SYDVKM. With 4 bases removed from V and 2 bases from J, the gap between germline ends came to 18 bases. CDR3 bases: TGTGCCAGCAGTTCCGGGTCCCCTAGGGGCACCTACGAGCAGTACTTC. Its protein product is CASSSGSPRGTYEQYF.

This clone was found a few times. This rearrangement joins TRBV2 to TRBJ2-7; 12 nucleotides line up with TRBD2. Germline V lookup: CDR1 SNHLY, CDR2 FYNNEI. J gave up 3 bases and V 6 bases, and 3 bases lay outside the gene matches. CDR3 length equals 14 residues. The CDR3 here is CASSRGLAGYEQYF. CDR3 nucleotide sequence: TGTGCCAGCAGCAGGGGACTAGCGGGCTACGAGCAGTACTTC.

This clone has more than one count but fewer than ten. The V gene is TRBV11-2, the J gene TRBJ2-1; 8 nucleotides match TRBD2. The germline V gene has CDR1 SGHAT and CDR2 FQNNGV. This CDR3 contains 16 residues. V shed 4 bases and J 2 bases; nucleotides not matched to a gene: 7. The CDR3 DNA is TGTGCCAGCAGCTCGGGACTAGGCTACCCCTACAATGAGCAGTTCTTC. Translation gives CASSSGLGYPYNEQFF.

This clone showed up just once. V usage is TRBV5-1 and J usage is TRBJ2-5; 10 bases align to TRBD2. CDR3 size: 15 residues. V lost 4 bases and J lost 2; bases outside the gene matches: 5. Germline V CDR1 and CDR2: SGHRS, YFSETQ. CDR3 region: CASSLRAGGQETQYF. In DNA, the CDR3 is TGCGCCAGCAGCCTTAGAGCGGGGGGGCAAGAGACCCAGTACTTC.

This clone was observed many times. The chain combines TRBV5-8 with TRBJ2-7; a possible D gene is TRBD2 (5 bases). There are 13 residues in the CDR3. Trimming pared 5 bases from V and 9 bases from J, leaving 18 bases between. Germline CDR1 is SGHTS and CDR2 is YDEGEE. The CDR3: CASRHGTGSGQYF. CDR3 nucleotide sequence: TGTGCCAGCAGACACGGCACGGGGTCCGGGCAGTACTTC.

The rearrangement links TRBV4-3 to TRBJ2-1; D unresolved. Germline lookup yields CDR1 LGHNA and CDR2 YSLEER. The CDR3 contains 17 residues. Here the CDR3 reads CLSSQDMIVLAYNEQFF. The CDR3 DNA reads TGCCTCAGCAGCCAAGATATGATCGTACTCGCCTACAATGAGCAGTTCTTC.

The rearrangement joins TRBV7-3 to TRBJ1-3; the D gene is possibly TRBD1 (5 bases). The CDR3 has 14 residues. V lost 5 bases and J 4 bases, leaving 12 bases between the germline ends. CDR1 SGHTA and CDR2 FQGTGA come from the germline V gene. The CDR3 coding sequence is TGTGCCAGCAGCCGCGGGACTCCAGGAAACACCATATATTTT. The encoded protein is CASSRGTPGNTIYF. Full variable domain (missing parts from reference TRBV7-3 and TRBJ1-3): GAGVSQTPSNKVTEKGKYVELRCDPISGHTALYWYRQSLGQGPEFLIYFQGTGAADDSGLPNDRFFAVRPEGSVSTLKIQRTERGDSAVYLCASSRGTPGNTIYFGEGSWLTVV.

V usage is TRBV6-4 and J usage is TRBJ1-1, with 7 positions matching TRBD1. Germline V gives CDR1 MRHNA, CDR2 SNTAGT. Losses at the gene ends were 5 bases for V and 5 bases for J; bases not matched to a gene: 11. The CDR3 consists of 15 residues. The CDR3 DNA follows: TGTGCCAGCAGTCCAGCCCCCACAGGGGTAACTGAAGCTTTCTTT. Protein product: CASSPAPTGVTEAFF.

J is TRBJ2-7 and V is TRBV7-2; D is unresolved. V was trimmed by 2 bases and J by 2 bases, leaving 4 bases between them. The CDR3 extends over 12 amino acids. Germline CDR1 is SGHTA and CDR2 is FQGNSA. The CDR3: CASSLNTYEQYF. Here the CDR3 DNA reads TGTGCCAGCAGCTTAAATACCTACGAGCAGTACTTC.

The rearrangement joins TRBV2 to TRBJ2-7; D possibly corresponds to TRBD2 (6 bases). The germline gives CDR1 SNHLY, CDR2 FYNNEI. The CDR3 loop spans 13 amino acids. The germline V and J ends were trimmed by 6 bases and 6 bases, with 15 bases remaining between them. CDR3 nucleotides: TGTGCCAGCAGGCGAAGGGGTAGCGGCGAGCAGTACTTC. Translated: CASRRRGSGEQYF. Full variable domain (outside the CDR3, taken from reference TRBV2 and TRBJ2-7): EPEVTQTPSHQVTQMGQEVILRCVPISNHLYFYWYRQILGQKVEFLVSFYNNEISEKSEIFDDQFSVERPDGSNFTLKIRSTKLEDSAMYFCASRRRGSGEQYFGPGTRLTVT.

V usage is TRBV6-1 and J usage is TRBJ1-2; D gene ambiguous. V was shortened by 5 bases and J by 5 bases, with 15 bases between the two germline ends. CDR1 is MNHNS, CDR2 SASEGT, per germline. CDR3 size: 14 residues. CDR3 sequence (DNA): TGTGCCAGCAGTTATACAGCGGGGAAATATGGCTACACCTTC. Protein sequence: CASSYTAGKYGYTF.

The V gene is TRBV11-2, the J gene TRBJ2-3; 7 nucleotides match TRBD2. This CDR3 has 17 amino acids. Germline V gene sequence: CDR1 SGHAT, CDR2 FQNNGV. The trim removed 4 bases at V and 5 bases at J, leaving 15 bases unmatched. The CDR3 is CASSYALGEGPGDTQYF. CDR3 nucleotide sequence: TGTGCCAGCAGCTACGCTTTGGGGGAGGGCCCGGGAGATACGCAGTATTTT.

V is TRBV5-1 and J is TRBJ2-5; 8 bases are a match to TRBD2. The V segment lost 4 bases and the J segment 5 bases; nucleotides outside the gene matches: 10. CDR1 is SGHRS, CDR2 YFSETQ, per germline. CDR3 length equals 15 residues. CDR3 protein: CASSHEGLDGETQYF. In nucleotides, the CDR3 is TGCGCCAGCAGCCACGAGGGACTAGATGGGGAGACCCAGTACTTC.

The chain recombines TRBV5-8 with TRBJ1-5, with D tentatively TRBD1 (6 bases). V lost 4 bases and J 2 bases, leaving 13 bases between the germline ends. The CDR3 loop spans 15 amino acids. Germline values: CDR1 SGHTS, CDR2 YDEGEE. CDR3 region: CASSQRTVRNQPQHF. In DNA, the CDR3 is TGTGCCAGCAGCCAGCGGACAGTTCGCAATCAGCCCCAGCATTTT.

V usage is TRBV6-1 and J usage is TRBJ2-3; TRBD1 agrees at 11 bases. J was trimmed by 5 bases and V by 1 base; bases with no gene match: 8. CDR1 MNHNS and CDR2 SASEGT come from the germline V gene. CDR3 length equals 17 residues. CDR3: CASSEGTGQGARDTQYF. The CDR3 DNA reads as TGTGCCAGCAGTGAAGGTACTGGACAGGGGGCGCGAGATACGCAGTATTTT.

The chain recombines TRBV6-5 with TRBJ2-3; possibly TRBD1 for D (6 bases). The CDR3 is 15 amino acids. CDR1 is MNHEY, CDR2 SVGAGI, per germline. The ends were cut back, 5 bases at V and 5 bases at J, with 17 bases in the middle. The CDR3 DNA reads TGTGCCAGCAGTCCCACAGGGTCGTGGATAGATACGCAGTATTTT. Amino acids: CASSPTGSWIDTQYF.

The chain is built from TRBV6-4 and TRBJ2-5, with a possible D match to TRBD2 (6 bases). The DNA matches TRBJ2-7 better at its end, which makes the J call doubtful. Germline lookup yields CDR1 MRHNA and CDR2 SNTAGT. This CDR3 spans 14 amino acids. CDR3 loop: CASRIAGRWDEQYF. CDR3 DNA sequence: TGTGCCAGCCGGATTGCGGGGAGGTGGGACGAGCAGTACTTC.

The chain links TRBV4-2 to TRBJ2-7; D is perhaps TRBD2 (6 bases). Looked up from germline, CDR1 is LGHNA and CDR2 is YNFKEQ. Trimming took off 4 bases at V and 5 bases at J, with 12 bases between the two ends. This CDR3 region has 13 residues. DNA of the CDR3: TGTGCCAGCAGCCCCCACCGGGGGAACGAGCAGTACTTC. Its translation is CASSPHRGNEQYF.

The genes are TRBV4-2 and TRBJ2-3, with 8 bases lining up with TRBD2. V was pared by 5 bases and J by 1 base, with 8 bases of the junction left unmatched. Germline-derived CDR1 and CDR2 are LGHNA and YNFKEQ. This CDR3 spans 16 amino acids. Here the CDR3 DNA reads TGTGCCAGCAGCGCTCTGAGCGGGGGACGCACAGATACGCAGTATTTT. This codes for CASSALSGGRTDTQYF.

The chain recombines TRBV18 with TRBJ2-3, with TRBD2 matching 7 bases. The germline V gene encodes CDR1 KGHSH and CDR2 LQKENI. J lost 0 bases, V lost 1 base, and 7 bases had no gene match. The CDR3 extends over 17 amino acids. The CDR3 DNA is TGTGCCAGCTCACCACGTCGGGGGAGGGCTAGCACAGATACGCAGTATTTT. Translated: CASSPRRGRASTDTQYF.

The chain has TRBV7-2 and TRBJ2-1; 11 nucleotides agree with TRBD1. The CDR3 sequence is 16 residues long. V dropped 4 bases and J dropped 3; count of bases not matched to a gene: 5. Germline V lookup: CDR1 SGHTA, CDR2 FQGNSA. DNA for the CDR3: TGTGCCAGCAGCTGGTGGGGACAGGGGGGCTACAATGAGCAGTTCTTC. It yields the protein CASSWWGQGGYNEQFF.

This clone was found many times. At one boundary the junction diverges from the germline segment, which might be a read error. Other DNA sequences in the sample encode the same CDR3. V gene TRBV4-3 combines with J gene TRBJ2-1; D unclear. Germline CDR1 LGHNA, CDR2 YSLEER. This CDR3 spans 17 amino acids. The CDR3 DNA follows: TGCGACAGCAGCCAAGATATGATCGTACTCATATACAATGAGCAGTTCTTC. It translates to CDSSQDMIVLIYNEQFF.

This rearrangement joins TRBV7-9 to TRBJ2-5; 8 bases map to TRBD2. Losses at the gene ends were 3 bases for V and 2 bases for J; bases not matched to a gene: 8. The CDR3 consists of 16 residues. Germline lookup yields CDR1 SEHNR and CDR2 FQNEAQ (reference sequence). The CDR3 sequence is CASSFRLAGRQETQYF. DNA of the CDR3: TGTGCCAGCAGCTTCCGCCTAGCGGGTAGACAAGAGACCCAGTACTTC.